This is a list of T cell receptor beta chains from one sample in a study of OX40 agonist ivuxolimab in advanced cancers. Profiled with immunoSEQ multiplex PCR; TCRdb holds only in-frame clones, not every one. The sample includes about 43,000 clones, around 87% of them seen just once. Sequences were derived from CD4+ or CD8+ T cells sorted from blood, sampled in a trial of the OX40 agonist ivuxolimab. Every receptor here comes from an adult with an advanced solid tumor such as melanoma, head and neck, liver or kidney cancer. Both conserved end residues are part of each CDR3. D genes are given only for firm matches. Clone sizes are given selectively: once, few, many, or a class where the clone is expanded.

NA TRBJ2-7 15 NA TRBV13 TGTGCCAGCAGCATGACCGGGACTCCCTCCTACGAGCAGTACTTC CASSMTGTPSYEQYF
NA TRBJ2-7 13 NA TRBV11-2 TGTGCCAGCAGCCCGAACGGGCTCCACGAGCAGTACTTC CASSPNGLHEQYF
TRBD2 TRBJ2-4 18 NA TRBV7-2 TGTGCCAGCAGACTAACTAGCGGGGGGTCCCTAGCCAAAAACATTCAGTACTTC CASRLTSGGSLAKNIQYF
NA TRBJ2-2 15 NA TRBV9 TGTGCCAGCAGGTCCGGGACGGGAAACACCGGGGAGCTGTTTTTT CASRSGTGNTGELFF
TRBD1 TRBJ2-1 19 NA TRBV7-9 TGTGCCAGCAGCCCAAATCGCGCCGAGGACAGGGCCCTCGTGGATGAGCAGTTCTTC CASSPNRAEDRALVDEQFF
NA TRBJ2-3 13 few TRBV13 TGTGCCAGCAGCCCAGGACTAACAGATACGCAGTATTTT CASSPGLTDTQYF
NA TRBJ2-5 13 NA TRBV5-1 TGCGCCAGCAGCCTGGTTTCTTGGGAGACCCAGTACTTC CASSLVSWETQYF
TRBD1 TRBJ2-7 16 NA TRBV4-3 TGCGCCAGCAGCCAAGAGGAGGGACAGGGCTCCGCCGAGCAGTACTTC CASSQEEGQGSAEQYF
NA TRBJ1-1 12 NA TRBV15 TGTGCCACCAGCGCGGGGCAGACTGAAGCTTTCTTT CATSAGQTEAFF
NA TRBJ1-4 17 NA TRBV2 TGTGCCAGCAGTGATCCCTTTGGAGTACCAGCTAATGAAAAACTGTTTTTT CASSDPFGVPANEKLFF
NA TRBJ2-7 13 NA TRBV27 TGTGCCAGCAGTTTATTTCGGGGTGGCGAGCAGTACTTC CASSLFRGGEQYF
NA TRBJ2-5 16 NA TRBV7-6 TGTGCCAGCAGCCTACTTTGGGGCAGGGCGGAGGAGACCCAGTACTTC CASSLLWGRAEETQYF
NA TRBJ1-1 16 once TRBV5-5 TGTGCCAGCAGCTTAAGGGACACGAGGGCGAACACTGAAGCTTTCTTT CASSLRDTRANTEAFF
TRBD1 TRBJ1-6 16 NA TRBV30 TGTGCTACCAAAACCTCCCCCGGGACAGATAATTCACCCCTCCACTTT CATKTSPGTDNSPLHF
TRBD1 TRBJ2-3 16 NA TRBV30 TGTGCCTGGAGTTACGGGACAGGGACGTTCCCAGATACGCAGTATTTT CAWSYGTGTFPDTQYF
TRBD2 TRBJ2-1 14 NA TRBV6-5 TGTGCCAGCAGTACCGGGCTAGCGGGAGGTGAGCAGTTCTTC CASSTGLAGGEQFF
NA TRBJ2-7 14 NA TRBV27 TGTGCCAGCAGTTTTGATAGTAGTGGAGGCGAGCAGTACTTC CASSFDSSGGEQYF
NA TRBJ2-5 15 NA TRBV6-4 TGTGCCAGCAGTGAGAATTGGGGGGACGAAGAGACCCAGTACTTC CASSENWGDEETQYF
TRBD1 TRBJ2-7 14 NA TRBV13 TGTGCCAGCAGCCAGGGACAGGGGTTCTACGAGCAGTACTTC CASSQGQGFYEQYF
NA TRBJ2-1 12 NA TRBV19 TGTGCCAGTCAGAGCTTAGAGGGTCCCTGGATCTTC CASQSLEGPWIF
TRBD1 TRBJ2-7 15 NA TRBV5-4 TGTGCCAGCAGCTGGCGAGGGGGCCGTCCTTACGAGCAGTACTTC CASSWRGGRPYEQYF
TRBD1 TRBJ1-1 13 NA TRBV5-1 TGCGCCAGCAGCTGGACAGGGGACCCTGAAGCTTTCTTT CASSWTGDPEAFF
TRBD1 TRBJ1-3 14 NA TRBV5-4 TGTGCCAGCAGTCGTCAGGGGGCTGGTAACACCATATATTTT CASSRQGAGNTIYF
TRBD1 TRBJ2-5 20 NA TRBV7-7 TGTGCTAGCAGCTTAGTATCTTGGGGACAGGAGGGAGGTTACCAAGAGACCCAGTACTTC CASSLVSWGQEGGYQETQYF
NA TRBJ2-6 16 NA TRBV19 TGTGCCAGTAGTATTATCAGGGACTCTGGGGCCAACGTCCTGACTTTC CASSIIRDSGANVLTF
NA TRBJ1-2 17 NA TRBV5-6 TGTGCCAGCACCTTGATCCCGATCCAGGGGATTGACTATGGCTACACCTTC CASTLIPIQGIDYGYTF
TRBD1 TRBJ1-2 13 NA TRBV27 TGTGCCAGCAGACAGGGGGCGAATAATGGCTACACCTTC CASRQGANNGYTF
TRBD2 TRBJ2-1 15 NA TRBV28 TGTGCCAGCCGTTACACTAGCGGGAGAAATCATGAGCAGTTCTTC CASRYTSGRNHEQFF
NA TRBJ1-3 10 NA TRBV9 TGTGCCAGCAGCGGGGCCACCATATATTTT CASSGATIYF
NA TRBJ2-1 12 NA TRBV4-3 TGCGCCAGCAGCCACTCCCCGTATGAGCAGTTCTTC CASSHSPYEQFF
NA TRBJ1-3 14 NA TRBV30 TGTGCCTCCTACCCCCCGGCGGTAGGAAACACCATATATTTT CASYPPAVGNTIYF
NA TRBJ2-1 12 NA TRBV4-1 TGCGCCAGCAGCAACCCCAGGGGTGAGCAGTTCTTC CASSNPRGEQFF
NA TRBJ1-1 12 NA TRBV5-4 TGTGCCGGGGGGGGCACTGGGACTGAAGCTTTCTTT CAGGGTGTEAFF
TRBD2 TRBJ2-2 16 NA TRBV4-1 TGCGCCAGCAGCCAATCGTCTAGCGGACCGGCGGGGGAGCTGTTTTTT CASSQSSSGPAGELFF
NA TRBJ2-7 15 NA TRBV6-6 TGTGCCAGCAGTTCTGGACAGTTGCCCTCCTACGAGCAGTACTTC CASSSGQLPSYEQYF
NA TRBJ1-1 14 NA TRBV7-9 TGTGCCAGCAGCTTAGTCGGGACGAACACTGAAGCTTTCTTT CASSLVGTNTEAFF
NA TRBJ2-5 13 NA TRBV7-8 TGTGCCAGCAGGCTTACCTCACCAGAGACCCAGTACTTC CASRLTSPETQYF
TRBD2 TRBJ2-1 16 few TRBV9 TGTGCCAGCAGCGTAGAGGGAGGGAGCTCCTACAATGAGCAGTTCTTC CASSVEGGSSYNEQFF
NA TRBJ1-5 15 NA TRBV27 TGTGCCAGCAGTTTGGGGCCTTATAGCAATCAGCCCCAGCATTTT CASSLGPYSNQPQHF
NA TRBJ1-2 14 NA TRBV4-3 TGCGCCAGCAGCCAAGACAGGGGAAACTATGGCTACACCTTC CASSQDRGNYGYTF
TRBD1 TRBJ2-1 16 once TRBV18 TGTGCCAGCTCACCTAGACAGGGGGCGCATTACAATGAGCAGTTCTTC CASSPRQGAHYNEQFF